The T cell receptor (beta chain) described here comes from a study of shared clonotypes between healthy human individuals. Study-level points and caveats: Rarefaction revealed incomplete sorted-subset sequencing despite large depth. There were few donors, and this limited the genetic and exposure-history diversity represented. Sharing across four donors was highest in naive CD4 (around 5%) and lowest in memory CD8 (approximately 0.4%).

The CDR3 totals 13 residues. CDR1 MNHNS and CDR2 SASEGT come from the germline V gene. The V end lost 8 bases, the J end lost 4 bases, and 12 bases lay between the germline ends. Concerning this clone itself: Its matching antigen is unknown.

Both subsets, CD45RA+ naive and CD45RA-negative memory, were split from the CD4+ cells. TCRdb keeps only in-frame clones here, not all; method: immunoSEQ multiplex PCR. Found here are more than 2 million clones, approximately 95% of them singletons; the top ten hold about 0.13%. Sequencing input: naive CD4+ T cells sorted from blood. Subset here: CD45RA+ positively selected. The chain joins TRBV6-1 to TRBJ1-3, with D unclear. The receptor comes from a man between 18 and 35 years old in good health. CDR3 in amino acids: CASAPLGGNTIYF. As DNA, the CDR3 is TGTGCCAGCGCACCCTTAGGGGGAAACACCATATATTTT.